The present T cell receptor beta chain was sequenced within a study of metastatic and nonmetastatic thyroid tumors. Turning to the study itself: Repertoire data that came from the blood and tumor or nodule tissue of malignant and benign thyroid patients were compared.

No treatment had been given to any patient before thyroid surgery. For this clone: As yet, its antigen is unknown. One junction end does not reproduce the germline sequence, and a read error may be involved.

Authors' data handling: A distant-metastasis classifier for papillary thyroid cancer was built using CDR3 differences across clinicopathological groups. TCRdb re-analyzed the PCR reads through MiXCR. The V and J calls and clone size are TCRdb's, not the authors'. The data contain approximately 7,000 clones, under 35% of them singletons. This CDR3 comprises 16 residues. Looked up from germline, CDR1 is MDHEN and CDR2 is SYDVKM. Study outcomes and limitations: For both blood and tumor, malignant thyroid tumors reportedly showed significantly higher TCR beta diversity than benign nodules did.

Sequences were obtained from adjacent normal tissue. This chain uses TRBV28 with TRBJ2-3, with 8 bases identical to TRBD2. The sequence was collected from a male donor with papillary thyroid cancer or a benign thyroid nodule (not recorded which). Some clones in this sample may be carry-over from other donors' samples. This chain's CDR3 is CASSLGIAGQTDTQYF. CDR3 coding DNA: TGTGCAAGCAGTTTAGGGATAGCGGGACAAACAGATACGCAGTATTTT.